Listed below are T cell receptor beta chains from one sample, sequenced in a study of cytomegalovirus exposure and HLA in healthy donors. The repertoire was sequenced with immunoSEQ multiplex PCR; TCRdb's copy has only in-frame clones and lacks some. The data contain approximately 300,000 clones, 70% to 90% of them seen just once; the ten biggest clones take up roughly 0.8%. Sequenced: PBMCs. Every receptor here comes from a woman between 18 and 29 years old in good health and CMV-seronegative. Each CDR3 is given with its conserved first and last residue. The D gene is left open where the match is weak. A row's size may be missing; if present it is once, few, many or a size class.

TRBV7-8	TRBJ2-7	TRBD2	.	CASSLLAGAYEQYF	TGTGCCAGCAGCTTACTAGCGGGAGCCTACGAGCAGTACTTC
TRBV6-5	TRBJ1-5	.	few	CASRDSHGSNQPQHF	TGTGCCAGCAGGGACTCCCATGGAAGCAATCAGCCCCAGCATTTT
TRBV18	TRBJ1-1	.	.	CASSPLVQGRTEAFF	TGTGCCAGCTCACCGCTGGTCCAGGGGAGAACTGAAGCTTTCTTT
TRBV4-3	TRBJ2-1	TRBD2	.	CASSQSSGRPYNEQFF	TGCGCCAGCAGCCAATCTAGCGGGAGGCCCTACAATGAGCAGTTCTTC
TRBV5-1	TRBJ2-7	.	.	CASSSADSSPYEQYF	TGCGCCAGCAGCTCCGCGGACAGTTCCCCCTACGAGCAGTACTTC
TRBV13	TRBJ2-7	.	.	CASSPRRGTYEQYF	TGTGCCAGCAGCCCGCGGCGGGGAACCTACGAGCAGTACTTC
TRBV27	TRBJ2-1	.	.	CASSPTPNHNEQFF	TGTGCCAGCAGCCCTACTCCAAACCACAATGAGCAGTTCTTC
TRBV27	TRBJ2-1	TRBD2	.	CASSRAGAVDGEQFF	TGTGCCAGCAGTAGAGCGGGAGCGGTCGATGGTGAGCAGTTCTTC
TRBV4-2	TRBJ1-4	.	.	CASSQDEGSMNEKLFF	TGTGCCAGCAGCCAAGACGAGGGCAGCATGAATGAAAAACTGTTTTTT
TRBV28	TRBJ2-1	.	.	CASSWGESYGENEQFF	TGTGCCAGCAGTTGGGGGGAATCGTACGGGGAGAATGAGCAGTTCTTC